A selection of T cell receptor beta chains follows, all from one sample in a study of cytomegalovirus exposure and HLA in healthy donors. TCRdb keeps only in-frame clones here, not all; method: immunoSEQ multiplex PCR. The top ten clones hold 9.5% to 15% of a sample with about 150,000 clones, around 80% of them seen once. Sequenced input: PBMCs. The receptor source for this set is a man younger than 45 in good health and CMV-seropositive. CDR3s include the opening cysteine and the closing phenylalanine or tryptophan. The D gene is left open where the match is weak. Size tells how often a clone was seen (once, few, many) or the class of an expanded clone, and some rows leave it out.

d_call | j_call | v_call | clone_size | cdr3_aa | cdr3_nt
TRBD2 | TRBJ2-4 | TRBV11-2 | . | CASSLELAGGRENIQYF | TGTGCCAGCAGCTTAGAGCTAGCGGGAGGGCGGGAAAACATTCAGTACTTC
TRBD1 | TRBJ2-7 | TRBV18 | once | CASSPGTGGSSEQYF | TGTGCCAGCTCACCCGGGACAGGGGGCTCGTCCGAGCAGTACTTC
TRBD1 | TRBJ1-4 | TRBV12-5 | once | CASGAGTVNEKLFF | TGTGCTAGTGGTGCCGGGACAGTTAATGAAAAACTGTTTTTT
TRBD1 | TRBJ2-1 | TRBV5-1 | . | CASSLVLGTEEFF | TGCGCCAGCAGCTTGGTGTTGGGGACAGAGGAGTTCTTC
. | TRBJ2-7 | TRBV27 | . | CASSLKVSSEQYF | TGTGCCAGCAGTTTAAAGGTTTCTAGCGAGCAGTACTTC
. | TRBJ2-5 | TRBV2 | . | CASSHLAGAEETQYF | TGTGCCAGCTCTCATTTGGCAGGGGCGGAGGAGACCCAGTACTTC
. | TRBJ1-3 | TRBV2 | once | CASRGGQESSGNTIYF | TGTGCCAGCAGAGGGGGTCAGGAGAGCTCTGGAAACACCATATATTTT
. | TRBJ2-1 | TRBV21-1 | few | CASSNGLAGGFEQFF | TGTGCCAGCAGCAATGGGCTAGCGGGAGGGTTTGAGCAGTTCTTC
. | TRBJ2-5 | TRBV20-1 | few | CSAGSETQYF | TGCAGTGCTGGTAGCGAGACCCAGTACTTC
. | TRBJ2-3 | TRBV4-2 | . | CASSQGGQGRPWRTQYF | TGTGCCAGCAGCCAAGGAGGGCAGGGGCGCCCTTGGCGGACGCAGTATTTT
TRBD1 | TRBJ1-5 | TRBV6-4 | . | CASSRGSRGRSISHQPQHF | TGTGCCAGCAGCAGGGGGTCGCGAGGCCGTAGCATTTCGCATCAGCCCCAGCATTTT
. | TRBJ1-1 | TRBV28 | . | CASSPPGQMNTEAFF | TGTGCCAGCAGTCCCCCCGGACAGATGAACACTGAAGCTTTCTTT
. | TRBJ2-5 | TRBV9 | . | CASSTRGYF | TGTGCCAGCAGCACAAGGGGGTACTTC
. | TRBJ1-5 | TRBV19 | . | CASSRRQYDNQPQHF | TGTGCCAGTAGCCGAAGACAGTATGACAATCAGCCCCAGCATTTT
TRBD1 | TRBJ1-1 | TRBV29-1 | few | CSCTRGLFLDTEAFF | TGCAGCTGTACCAGGGGGCTTTTCTTGGACACTGAAGCTTTCTTT
TRBD2 | TRBJ2-7 | TRBV27 | . | CASSSAPGRGRDEQYF | TGTGCCAGCAGTAGTGCCCCAGGGCGCGGGAGGGACGAGCAGTACTTC
. | TRBJ2-5 | TRBV10-3 | . | CAISTHPQTQYF | TGTGCCATCAGTACTCACCCACAGACCCAGTACTTC
. | TRBJ1-2 | TRBV10-2 | . | CASSVEEESYGYTF | TGCGCCAGCAGTGTGGAGGAGGAGAGCTATGGCTACACCTTC
TRBD2 | TRBJ2-3 | TRBV9 | . | CASSAELAASTDTQYF | TGTGCCAGCAGCGCCGAACTAGCGGCAAGCACAGATACGCAGTATTTT
TRBD1 | TRBJ2-4 | TRBV5-8 | . | CASSLNRDRNIQYF | TGTGCCAGCAGCCTAAACCGGGACAGAAACATTCAGTACTTC
. | TRBJ2-1 | TRBV9 | . | CASSVRRDYNEQFF | TGTGCCAGCAGCGTTAGGCGGGACTACAATGAGCAGTTCTTC
TRBD2 | TRBJ2-7 | TRBV11-2 | . | CASKGGGSGYEQYF | TGTGCCAGCAAAGGAGGCGGGAGCGGCTACGAGCAGTACTTC
. | TRBJ2-2 | TRBV27 | . | CASSLDWPGELFF | TGTGCCAGCAGTTTAGATTGGCCCGGGGAGCTGTTTTTT
. | TRBJ2-3 | TRBV28 | once | CASSLLGQGDTDTQYF | TGTGCCAGCAGTCTTTTAGGCCAGGGTGACACAGATACGCAGTATTTT
TRBD2 | TRBJ2-5 | TRBV4-1 | . | CASSQRGGAETQYF | TGCGCCAGCAGCCAGCGGGGGGGTGCAGAGACCCAGTACTTC
. | TRBJ2-7 | TRBV18 | . | CASSPGGSSYEQYF | TGTGCCAGCTCACCAGGCGGCAGCTCCTACGAGCAGTACTTC
TRBD2 | TRBJ2-3 | TRBV5-4 | . | CASSLVPGQAGGPTQYF | TGTGCCAGCAGCTTGGTCCCCGGTCAGGCGGGAGGACCTACGCAGTATTTT
TRBD2 | TRBJ2-2 | TRBV7-6 | . | CASSSSGRATGELFF | TGTGCCAGCAGCTCTAGCGGGAGGGCGACCGGGGAGCTGTTTTTT
. | TRBJ2-7 | TRBV7-6 | . | CASSRQVPYEQYF | TGTGCCAGCAGCCGACAGGTACCCTACGAGCAGTACTTC
. | TRBJ1-2 | TRBV30 | once | CAGFSGSWYGYTF | TGTGCCGGTTTTTCGGGGTCATGGTATGGCTACACCTTC
TRBD2 | TRBJ2-1 | TRBV2 | few | CASSRTSPDEQFF | TGTGCCAGCAGCCGGACTAGCCCGGATGAGCAGTTCTTC
. | TRBJ2-2 | TRBV11-3 | . | CASSLGGNTGELFF | TGTGCCAGCAGCTTAGGAGGGAACACCGGGGAGCTGTTTTTT
TRBD2 | TRBJ2-7 | TRBV18 | . | CASSSSREVSEQYF | TGTGCCAGCTCATCTTCACGGGAGGTTAGCGAGCAGTACTTC
TRBD1 | TRBJ2-5 | TRBV5-1 | . | CASSPGTAQETQYF | TGCGCCAGCAGCCCAGGGACAGCCCAAGAGACCCAGTACTTC
. | TRBJ2-7 | TRBV19 | . | CASSIDQYEQYF | TGTGCCAGTAGTATAGATCAGTACGAGCAGTACTTC
. | TRBJ2-2 | TRBV5-1 | . | CASSLAVTVGELFF | TGCGCCAGCAGCTTGGCCGTAACAGTCGGGGAGCTGTTTTTT
TRBD1 | TRBJ2-3 | TRBV9 | few | CASSPLDRGEWTDTQYF | TGTGCCAGCAGCCCCCTGGACAGGGGAGAATGGACAGATACGCAGTATTTT
TRBD1 | TRBJ2-7 | TRBV29-1 | . | CSVRVPTGGYEQYF | TGCAGCGTTCGTGTGCCCACAGGGGGCTACGAGCAGTACTTC
TRBD2 | TRBJ2-2 | TRBV28 | . | CASSSGGSGTGELFF | TGTGCCAGCAGTTCTGGCGGGAGCGGCACCGGGGAGCTGTTTTTT
TRBD1 | TRBJ2-3 | TRBV6-4 | . | CASSVSWTGVDTQYF | TGTGCCAGCAGTGTATCGTGGACAGGGGTGGATACGCAGTATTTT
. | TRBJ2-7 | TRBV27 | . | CASSLSIANEQYF | TGTGCCAGCAGTTTATCGATCGCGAACGAGCAGTACTTC
TRBD2 | TRBJ2-7 | TRBV27 | . | CASSLSMGRGAKGYEQYF | TGTGCCAGCAGTTTATCGATGGGGCGGGGGGCGAAAGGTTACGAGCAGTACTTC
. | TRBJ1-5 | TRBV28 | few | CASRGQRNQPQHF | TGTGCCAGTAGAGGACAGCGCAATCAGCCCCAGCATTTT
TRBD1 | TRBJ2-7 | TRBV2 | . | CASIPGQALSYEQYF | TGTGCCAGCATACCGGGACAGGCCCTCTCCTACGAGCAGTACTTC
. | TRBJ1-1 | TRBV11-2 | . | CASSLVGGAGTEAFF | TGTGCCAGCAGCTTAGTTGGGGGGGCAGGGACTGAAGCTTTCTTT
. | TRBJ2-2 | TRBV6-5 | once | CASSYEGWSSGELFF | TGTGCCAGCAGTTATGAGGGTTGGTCCTCCGGGGAGCTGTTTTTT
. | TRBJ2-5 | TRBV18 | few | CASSPWSTGSGETQYF | TGTGCCAGCTCACCCTGGTCGACAGGTTCCGGGGAGACCCAGTACTTC
TRBD1 | TRBJ1-2 | TRBV30 | . | CAWSDERQGLGYTF | TGTGCCTGGAGCGATGAACGACAGGGGCTGGGCTACACCTTC
TRBD2 | TRBJ2-1 | TRBV6-1 | . | CASSDPGTINNEQFF | TGTGCCAGCAGTGACCCCGGGACTATTAACAATGAGCAGTTCTTC
. | TRBJ1-4 | TRBV7-2 | few | CASSLAGREKLFF | TGTGCCAGCAGCTTAGCGGGCAGGGAAAAACTGTTTTTT
TRBD2 | TRBJ2-7 | TRBV4-1 | . | CASSQPRTSGRYEQYF | TGCGCCAGCAGCCAACCCCGGACTAGCGGGAGGTACGAGCAGTACTTC
. | TRBJ2-7 | TRBV5-6 | . | CASSLVGAGMYEQYF | TGTGCCAGCAGCTTGGTGGGGGCAGGGATGTACGAGCAGTACTTC
TRBD1 | TRBJ2-3 | TRBV6-6 | . | CASTGTGAADTQYF | TGTGCCAGCACCGGGACAGGGGCTGCAGATACGCAGTATTTT